The rows below give T cell receptor beta chains drawn from one sample of a study of HIV-infected patients and healthy controls. TCRdb re-called the 5' RACE reads through MiXCR, storing one row per CDR3 protein. This table holds about 9,700 distinct CDR3 sequences, roughly 8% found once. Sequencing was carried out using blood. The receptors originated from an adult in good health. The CDR3 runs from the conserved cysteine through the conserved F or W.

v_gene: TRBV13
j_gene: TRBJ1-1
CDR3aa: CASRGTGHLNTEAFF

v_gene: TRBV9
j_gene: TRBJ1-1
CDR3aa: CASSGENTEAFF

v_gene: TRBV2
j_gene: TRBJ1-5
CDR3aa: CASGRRRADNQPQHF

v_gene: TRBV20-1
j_gene: TRBJ2-2
CDR3aa: CSAREDRVGGELFF

v_gene: TRBV19
j_gene: TRBJ1-4
CDR3aa: CASSTQDASEKLFF

v_gene: TRBV5-1
j_gene: TRBJ1-4
CDR3aa: CASSWTGDNEKLFF

v_gene: TRBV6-5
j_gene: TRBJ1-2
CDR3aa: CASSPLTGAGGYTF

v_gene: TRBV5-6
j_gene: TRBJ1-6
CDR3aa: CASSERPGKNSPLHF

v_gene: TRBV2
j_gene: TRBJ1-4
CDR3aa: CASSENKANEKLFF

v_gene: TRBV20-1
j_gene: TRBJ2-1
CDR3aa: CSARDPWGDLRNEQFF

v_gene: TRBV20-1
j_gene: TRBJ2-1
CDR3aa: CSARDSEQFF

v_gene: TRBV6-6
j_gene: TRBJ2-1
CDR3aa: CASSRQGGEIYNEQFF

v_gene: TRBV3-1
j_gene: TRBJ2-1
CDR3aa: CASSQDYGRGGRNEQFF

v_gene: TRBV12-3/TRBV12-4
j_gene: TRBJ1-1
CDR3aa: CASSLQGPNTEAFF

v_gene: TRBV14
j_gene: TRBJ1-2
CDR3aa: CASSQDQLYGYTF

v_gene: TRBV20-1
j_gene: TRBJ1-1
CDR3aa: CSATDREGETEAFF

v_gene: TRBV4-2
j_gene: TRBJ1-5
CDR3aa: CASSLEEGNQPQHF

v_gene: TRBV18
j_gene: TRBJ2-4
CDR3aa: CASSPQAGGPKNIQYF

v_gene: TRBV5-5
j_gene: TRBJ2-1
CDR3aa: CASSPLLTSGVQRDEQFF

v_gene: TRBV5-1
j_gene: TRBJ2-1
CDR3aa: CASSLWTYSYNEQFF

v_gene: TRBV12-3/TRBV12-4
j_gene: TRBJ1-5
CDR3aa: CASSLEWAGNQPQHF

v_gene: TRBV7-8
j_gene: TRBJ2-7
CDR3aa: CASSLTQGPEGQYF

v_gene: TRBV29-1
j_gene: TRBJ1-1
CDR3aa: CSVEAETGTAFF

v_gene: TRBV20-1
j_gene: TRBJ2-7
CDR3aa: CSAYPDHAYEQYF

v_gene: TRBV12-3/TRBV12-4
j_gene: TRBJ2-7
CDR3aa: CASSSYSYEQYF

v_gene: TRBV5-1
j_gene: TRBJ2-7
CDR3aa: CASSLRGSDEQYF

v_gene: TRBV5-4
j_gene: TRBJ2-5
CDR3aa: CASSKGTSGGPQETQYF

v_gene: TRBV6-5
j_gene: TRBJ2-3
CDR3aa: CASSSQQGSTDTQYF